One sample yielded the 30 T cell receptor beta chains listed below, sequenced in a study of chemoradiotherapy in HPV16-positive cancers. TCRdb's copy holds only in-frame clones and misses some; the assay was immunoSEQ multiplex PCR. The table records some 8,600 clones, 85% to 90% of them present only once. The sequences come from blood, collected from a patient who underwent chemoradiotherapy. These receptor sequences come from a human donor with HPV-associated anogenital cancer.

The chain links TRBV11-1 to TRBJ2-3; no firm D call. CDR1 SGHAT and CDR2 FQDESV come from the germline V gene (reference sequence). Trimming pared 0 bases from V and 1 base from J, leaving 2 bases between. This CDR3 contains 13 residues. In DNA, the CDR3 is TGTGCCAGCAGCTTAGCCGGCACAGATACGCAGTATTTT. Amino acids: CASSLAGTDTQYF.

Here the CDR3 DNA reads TGCGCCAGCAGCCAAGTATTGAACACCGGGGAGCTGTTTTTT. Translated: CASSQVLNTGELFF. The V and J genes are TRBV4-1 and TRBJ2-2; D uncertain. Deletions cut 1 base from V and 1 base from J, with 4 bases between. Germline CDR1 and CDR2: MGHRA and YSYEKL. This CDR3 comprises 14 residues.

The J gene is TRBJ1-5, the V gene TRBV27, with D perhaps TRBD1 (6 bases). Per germline, CDR1 MNHEY and CDR2 SMNVEV (reference sequence). This CDR3 spans 18 amino acids. Trimming pared 1 base from V and 4 bases from J, leaving 20 bases between. Here the CDR3 DNA reads TGTGCCAGCAGTTTATGGGGCAGTTCTGGACAGAAGAATCAGCCCCAGCATTTT. This gives the protein CASSLWGSSGQKNQPQHF.

The chain links TRBV2 to TRBJ1-5, with D tentatively TRBD1 (5 bases). The V gene's germline CDR1 is SNHLY and CDR2 FYNNEI. V was pared by 6 bases and J by 5 bases, with 14 bases between. The CDR3 runs 14 residues. The CDR3 DNA is TGTGCCAGCAGCCAGGGCGCTCCCTATCAGCCCCAGCATTTT. This gives the protein CASSQGAPYQPQHF.

CDR3 coding DNA: TGTGCCAGCAGCGTGCAGGGTAGTATAACCGGGGAGCTGTTTTTT. It codes for CASSVQGSITGELFF. V and J are TRBV9 and TRBJ2-2; the D gene is possibly TRBD1 (5 bases). CDR1 is SGDLS, CDR2 YYNGEE, per germline. With 2 bases removed from V and 5 bases from J, the gap between germline ends came to 13 bases. CDR3 length: 15 residues.

This chain connects TRBV11-2 to TRBJ1-2, with D perhaps TRBD1 (6 bases). Trimming removed 2 bases at V and 3 bases at J, with 10 bases between. Looked up from germline, CDR1 is SGHAT and CDR2 is FQNNGV. The CDR3 is made up of 14 amino acids. DNA of the CDR3: TGTGCCAGCAGCTTATCAGGGGCTGACTATGGCTACACCTTC. This sequence encodes CASSLSGADYGYTF.

This clone appeared once. CDR3 sequence reads: CASSSDGEVNQPQHF. In DNA, the CDR3 is TGCGCCAGCAGCTCGGACGGGGAGGTGAATCAGCCCCAGCATTTT. The gene calls are TRBV5-1 and TRBJ1-5; D remains unclear. Deletions cut 3 bases from V and 4 bases from J, with 14 bases between. CDR1 and CDR2 (germline): SGHRS, YFSETQ. The CDR3 consists of 15 residues.

V and J are TRBV25-1 and TRBJ2-5; D is perhaps TRBD2 (5 bases). Germline assignment: CDR1 MGHDK and CDR2 SYGVNS. The CDR3 totals 14 residues. Deletions cut 2 bases from V and 5 bases from J, with 12 bases between. As DNA, the CDR3 is TGTGCCAGCAGTGAAGACGAGGGCTTGGAGACCCAGTACTTC. It translates to CASSEDEGLETQYF.

CDR3 sequence: CASSPHNEQFF. For the CDR3, the DNA is TGTGCCAGCTCACCACACAATGAGCAGTTCTTC. This chain uses TRBV18 with TRBJ2-1; D is unresolved. The CDR3 contains 11 residues. V lost 1 base, J lost 5 bases, and 0 bases lay in between. Per germline, CDR1 KGHSH and CDR2 LQKENI.

The chain employs TRBV6-5 and TRBJ1-1; 8 nucleotides line up with TRBD1. Germline CDR1 and CDR2: MNHEY and SVGAGI. The CDR3 sequence is 13 residues long. V gave up 2 bases and J gave up 7 bases; unmatched junction bases: 3. This CDR3 is CASSYRQGNEAFF. Here the CDR3 DNA reads TGTGCCAGCAGTTACAGACAGGGGAATGAAGCTTTCTTT.

This clone was observed once. The genes are TRBV2 and TRBJ1-1, with 7 bases aligning to TRBD1. The CDR3 is 13 amino acids. CDR1 SNHLY and CDR2 FYNNEI come from the germline V gene. Trimming removed 8 bases from V and 1 base from J; junction bases left unmatched: 4. The CDR3 region is CASSRDRNTEAFF. In nucleotides, the CDR3 is TGTGCCAGCTCTCGGGACAGGAACACTGAAGCTTTCTTT.

The chain employs TRBV7-9 and TRBJ2-1; D might be TRBD2 (5 bases). Trimming left V 1 base short and J 2 bases short, with 12 bases between. Per the germline V gene, CDR1 is SEHNR and CDR2 is FQNEAQ (reference sequence). The CDR3 consists of 16 residues. Here the CDR3 reads CASSLVASFTYNEQFF. CDR3 in DNA: TGTGCCAGCAGCTTAGTGGCTAGCTTTACCTACAATGAGCAGTTCTTC.

V usage is TRBV16 and J usage is TRBJ1-2, with D possibly TRBD1 on 6 matching bases. This CDR3 has 16 residues. Trimming took 2 bases from V and 5 from J, leaving 18 bases between them. In germline, CDR1 is KGHSY, CDR2 FQNENV. The CDR3: CASSQTVDRKGYGYTF. CDR3 in DNA: TGTGCCAGCAGCCAAACCGTCGACAGGAAGGGGTATGGCTACACCTTC.

This chain uses TRBV2 with TRBJ1-1; D remains unclear. The germline V and J ends were trimmed by 5 bases and 1 base, with 8 bases remaining between them. Per the germline V gene, CDR1 is SNHLY and CDR2 is FYNNEI. The CDR3 contains 13 residues. The CDR3 is CASSRDTNTEAFF. The CDR3 coding sequence is TGTGCCAGCAGTCGCGACACGAACACTGAAGCTTTCTTT. Full variable domain (outside the CDR3, taken from reference TRBV2 and TRBJ1-1): EPEVTQTPSHQVTQMGQEVILRCVPISNHLYFYWYRQILGQKVEFLVSFYNNEISEKSEIFDDQFSVERPDGSNFTLKIRSTKLEDSAMYFCASSRDTNTEAFFGQGTRLTVV.

This chain's CDR3 is CASSSDGHTGNTIYF. The CDR3 region has the DNA TGCGCCAGCAGCTCGGACGGGCACACGGGAAACACCATATATTTT. The chain has TRBV5-1 and TRBJ1-3; no reliable D call. This CDR3 is 15 amino acids long. Trimming left V 3 bases short and J 4 bases short, with 14 bases between. Germline V CDR1 and CDR2: SGHRS, YFSETQ.

CDR3 sequence (DNA): TGTGCCAGCAGAGTGGGGGGGTCGGGCTCCGAGCAGTACTTC. It is translated as CASRVGGSGSEQYF. The chain is built from TRBV28 and TRBJ2-5; 7 nucleotides line up with TRBD2. The better agreement between TRBJ2-7 and the DNA end casts doubt on the J call. Germline CDR1 reads MDHEN; CDR2 reads SYDVKM. The CDR3 contains 14 residues.

DNA for the CDR3: TGTGCCAGCAGCGCCTTGGGACAGGGGTACTACAATGAGCAGTTCTTC. Protein sequence: CASSALGQGYYNEQFF. The V and J genes are TRBV5-8 and TRBJ2-1; 10 positions agree with TRBD1. CDR3 length: 16 amino acids. Losses at the gene ends were 4 bases for V and 3 bases for J; bases not matched to a gene: 7. Germline CDR1 SGHTS, CDR2 YDEGEE.

This rearrangement joins TRBV10-3 to TRBJ2-7, with D hard to call. Deletions cut 6 bases from V and 6 bases from J, with 24 bases between. The CDR3 extends over 16 amino acids. The V gene's germline CDR1 is ENHRY and CDR2 SYGVKD. As DNA, the CDR3 is TGTGCCATCAGGGGCGTCTCAGTTTCCGTTCGCTCCGAGCAGTACTTC. It codes for CAIRGVSVSVRSEQYF.

This chain links TRBV5-6 with TRBJ1-5; TRBD1 matches at 7 bases. V gave up 2 bases and J gave up 7 bases; unmatched junction bases: 12. Germline CDR1 and CDR2: SGHDT and YYEEEE. This CDR3 is 16 amino acids long. The CDR3 reads CASSFVGGAHLQPQHF. The CDR3 nucleotides are TGTGCCAGCAGCTTCGTAGGGGGCGCTCATTTACAGCCCCAGCATTTT.

This chain joins TRBV5-6 and TRBJ1-5; D uncertain. In germline, CDR1 is SGHDT, CDR2 YYEEEE. The V end lost 6 bases, the J end lost 0 bases, and 13 bases lay between the germline ends. This CDR3 is 15 amino acids long. The CDR3 DNA reads as TGTGCCAGCAAGGTCGTTGGGTATAGCAATCAGCCCCAGCATTTT. It encodes CASKVVGYSNQPQHF.

V and J are TRBV5-6 and TRBJ2-5; tentative D call: TRBD1 (5 bases). Trimming left V 6 bases short and J 1 base short, with 16 bases between. Germline V gene sequence: CDR1 SGHDT, CDR2 YYEEEE. There are 15 residues in the CDR3. CDR3 nucleotide sequence: TGTGCCAGCAAGACGCAGGGAACCTTCCAAGAGACCCAGTACTTC. Translation: CASKTQGTFQETQYF.

The chain couples TRBV30 to TRBJ1-5; 7 positions agree with TRBD1. The trim removed 0 bases at V and 7 bases at J, leaving 9 bases unmatched. The CDR3 is 15 residues long. Per the germline V gene, CDR1 is GTSNPN and CDR2 is SVGIG (reference sequence). Here the CDR3 DNA reads TGTGCCTGGAGTGTCGAGACAGGGAGAGGACAGCCCCAGCATTTT. This codes for CAWSVETGRGQPQHF.

The chain joins TRBV7-3 to TRBJ1-1; D unresolved. Germline CDR1 reads SGHTA; CDR2 reads FQGTGA. This CDR3 has 13 amino acids. The ends were cut back, 6 bases at V and 4 bases at J, with 12 bases in the middle. CDR3 sequence (DNA): TGTGCCAGCAGTGACCGGGGAGGCACTGAAGCTTTCTTT. This translates into CASSDRGGTEAFF.

The chain joins TRBV28 to TRBJ1-1; D is perhaps TRBD1 (6 bases). The V end lost 4 bases, the J end lost 6 bases, and 12 bases lay between the germline ends. Germline V lookup: CDR1 MDHEN, CDR2 SYDVKM. The CDR3 is made up of 13 amino acids. This CDR3 reads CASSSDRASEAFF. The CDR3, as DNA: TGTGCCAGCAGTTCGGACAGAGCGTCTGAAGCTTTCTTT.

The CDR3 DNA follows: TGTGCCAGCAGCTCCGGGACAGTCTTCGAAAAACTGTTTTTT. As protein: CASSSGTVFEKLFF. V and J are TRBV2 and TRBJ1-4; 7 positions agree with TRBD1. CDR1 and CDR2 from the germline V gene are SNHLY and FYNNEI. V lost 6 bases, J lost 8 bases, and 9 bases stayed unmatched. This CDR3 is 14 amino acids long.

V usage is TRBV4-1 and J usage is TRBJ1-1, with unresolved D. Germline CDR1 reads MGHRA; CDR2 reads YSYEKL. Trimming pared 7 bases from V and 3 bases from J, leaving 18 bases between. The CDR3 covers 15 residues. The CDR3 DNA reads as TGCGCCAGCACCCTTGTGGTCGCAGGCCACACTGAAGCTTTCTTT. Residues: CASTLVVAGHTEAFF.

The V call is TRBV7-9, the J call TRBJ1-2; D possibly corresponds to TRBD1 (5 bases). V was cut by 4 bases and J by 7 bases, with 16 bases left in between. The CDR3 runs 14 residues. CDR1 SEHNR and CDR2 FQNEAQ come from the germline V gene (reference sequence). The CDR3 DNA sequence: TGTGCCAGCAGCTCGTTGACTCCAGGGCGTGGCTACACCTTC. Encoded protein: CASSSLTPGRGYTF.

This clone was seen a single time. V is TRBV5-4 and J is TRBJ1-1; D unresolved. Trimming took 2 bases from V and 6 from J, leaving 11 bases between them. The CDR3 loop spans 13 amino acids. CDR1 is SGHNT, CDR2 YYREEE, per germline (reference sequence). DNA for the CDR3: TGTGCCAGCAGCTTAGTATCACGGTCTGAAGCTTTCTTT. Protein product: CASSLVSRSEAFF.

The chain employs TRBV5-1 and TRBJ1-1; D is unresolved. V lost 0 bases to trimming and J lost 6 bases, with 12 bases between them. The germline gives CDR1 SGHRS, CDR2 YFSETQ. There are 14 residues in the CDR3. CDR3 nucleotide sequence: TGCGCCAGCAGCTTGGGCGAAGTCGGCGCTGAAGCTTTCTTT. Amino acids: CASSLGEVGAEAFF.

V is TRBV7-2 and J is TRBJ2-3; D assignment may be TRBD1 or TRBD2 (6 bases each). Germline V gene sequence: CDR1 SGHTA, CDR2 FQGNSA. CDR3 length: 16 residues. The ends were cut back, 0 bases at V and 4 bases at J, with 14 bases in the middle. The CDR3 here is CASSLAAGGGADTQYF. The CDR3 nucleotides are TGTGCCAGCAGCTTAGCAGCCGGGGGCGGCGCAGATACGCAGTATTTT.